What follows is one TCR beta chain and its context. What antigen it recognizes has not been identified. No per-base quality is available; no much larger clone lies one base away. RNA was extracted with the RNeasy kit and roughly 0.5 to 1 ug was reverse transcribed using random hexamers. The immunoSEQ multiplex PCR assay, which covers 54 Vbeta and 13 Jbeta segments, was used to amplify TCR beta CDR3 regions. PCR amplification bias was corrected by using a synthetic template baseline for primer optimization and computational correction. The original pipeline was this. Only productive sequences were kept, with reads annotated to V, D and J genes according to IMGT and analyzed in immunoSEQ Analyzer. Clonality was computed as one minus Shannon entropy normalized by log2 of the number of productive unique sequences. For each patient and control, public and private clones were evaluated among the 100 most prevalent clones. Susac-specific clones were defined as absent from healthy and MS cohorts, over a thousand published viral clones and other ImmuneACCESS disease sequences. The raw public data were reprocessed by TCRdb itself: fastp quality trimming at Q25, MiXCR clonotype calling, in-frame beta chains only. Merged by CDR3 protein, the rows form single entries marked with the most common genes and DNA. The V and J calls were not made by the authors but by TCRdb's processing. The sample table lists around 150,000 distinct CDR3 sequences, approximately 95% of them with a count of one. The biggest ten clones account for around 0.2% of the sample.

The sample is drawn from a study of CD8 T cells in Susac syndrome (dated by TCRdb to about 2019). Some background on the complete study: Among the Susac syndrome patients who were sequenced, clinically active disease was present in six and clinical remission was observed in roughly 8. The study used repertoire sequencing to test whether antigen drove CD8+ T cell activation and differentiation in Susac syndrome. At the time of blood withdrawal, Susac syndrome patients were either therapy-naive, taking corticosteroids (with some also receiving IVIg), or on IVIg alone. The study compared CD8+ T cell repertoire clonality among 12 healthy donors, 14 Susac syndrome patients and fewer than 19 multiple sclerosis patients. Study-wide conclusions, independent of this receptor: The TCR sequencing and HLA analysis was acknowledged to have included a relatively small number of individuals. Sixteen and five Susac-specific public clones were found in the total CD8+ and CD8+ TEMRA repertoires, respectively. Clonal expansion was seen in Susac syndrome CD8+ repertoires, peaking in CD8+ TEMRA cells and being greater in clinically active patients than in remitting ones.

Peripheral blood CD8+ and CD4+ T cells from healthy donors, Susac syndrome patients and multiple sclerosis patients were profiled by high-throughput TCR beta sequencing. Recently defined diagnostic criteria for definite or probable disease were met by the Susac syndrome patients. Bulk CD8+ and CD4+ T cells were purified by magnetic negative isolation, whereas CD8+ TEMRA cells were enriched by FACS. Blood was collected in EDTA tubes and processed within 24 hours, with PBMCs isolated through density gradient centrifugation. PBMCs intended for TCR sequencing were frozen in liquid nitrogen and were later thawed in a 37 degrees C water bath. The sorted or isolated CD4+, CD8+ and CD8+ TEMRA cells reached a purity of at least 90%. The CDR3 runs 17 residues from the cysteine to the phenylalanine. Only the CDR3 part of the read is kept: 51 bases, read in frame from the first base. The junction shows trimming of 5 bases on V and 3 bases on J, plus 23 bases between the germline ends. CDR1 and CDR2 (SGDLS, YYNGEE) derive from the germline V gene.

This receptor chain uses TRBV9 and TRBJ1-1, with no confident D gene call. The clonotype was recovered from a human donor with Susac syndrome. Input material: CD8+ T cells from PBMCs. The DNA sequence is given as TGTGCCAGCAGAACCATTCTATACGGTGCCGGGTACACTGAAGCTTTCTTT. It codes for CASRTILYGAGYTEAFF.